This T cell receptor (beta chain) was captured by sequencing in a study of T cell responses to AZD1222 COVID-19 vaccine. The ends lost 3 bases at V and 11 bases at J; junction bases unmatched: 5. The V gene's germline CDR1 is LNHDA and CDR2 SQIVND (reference sequence). This CDR3 is 12 amino acids long. Of note for this clone: No antigen is known for it.

Study-wide results and limits: Females outnumbered males among donors, who were mostly white British; clonal diversity was possibly underestimated.

Data came from immunoSEQ multiplex PCR; TCRdb stores just in-frame clones and leaves some out. This sample carries some 150,000 clones, approximately 85% of them seen once, and the ten largest clones take approximately 8%. Specimen: peripheral blood, collected 28 days after the second dose of the MenACWY control vaccine. V usage is TRBV19 and J usage is TRBJ1-2, with 8 bases matching TRBD1. The receptor was derived from an adult who received the MenACWY meningococcal vaccine as a control. CDR3 nucleotides: TGTGCCAGTAGTATGGGCAGGGGGCTATACACCTTC. It codes for CASSMGRGLYTF.